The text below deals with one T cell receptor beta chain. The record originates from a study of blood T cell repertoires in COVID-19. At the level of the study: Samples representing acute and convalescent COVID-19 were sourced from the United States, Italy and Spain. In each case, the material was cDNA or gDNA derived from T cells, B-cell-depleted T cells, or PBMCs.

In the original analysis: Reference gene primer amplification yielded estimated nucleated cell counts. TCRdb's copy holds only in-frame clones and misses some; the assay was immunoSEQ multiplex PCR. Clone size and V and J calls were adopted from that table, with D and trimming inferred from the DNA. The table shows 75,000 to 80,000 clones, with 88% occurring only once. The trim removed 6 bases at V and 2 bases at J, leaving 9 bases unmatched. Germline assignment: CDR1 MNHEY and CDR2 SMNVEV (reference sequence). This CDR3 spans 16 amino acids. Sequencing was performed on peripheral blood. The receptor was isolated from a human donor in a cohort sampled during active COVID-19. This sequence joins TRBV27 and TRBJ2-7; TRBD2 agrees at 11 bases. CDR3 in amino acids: CASSLSTSGTPYEQYF. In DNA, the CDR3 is TGTGCCAGCAGCCTATCGACTAGCGGGACACCCTACGAGCAGTACTTC.